This T cell receptor beta chain was retrieved from a study of cytomegalovirus exposure and HLA in healthy donors. Whole-study results and caveats: Later analysis associated a missense DCLRE1C variant with TCR beta V- and J-gene trimming.

Looked up from germline, CDR1 is KGHSH and CDR2 is LQKENI. The length of the CDR3 is 16 residues. With 3 bases clipped from V and 4 bases from J, the junction kept 9 bases outside the gene matches. Primers for the PCR totalled 60 Vbeta and 13 Jbeta. Profiled with immunoSEQ multiplex PCR; TCRdb holds only in-frame clones, not every one. Seen here are around 200,000 clones, approximately 90% observed once, and the top ten hold 0.95% to 1.1%. A word on this clone: Its target is unknown.

The sequence came from a woman aged 18-29 years in good health and CMV-seronegative. J is TRBJ2-5 and V is TRBV18; the match to TRBD1 covers 9 bases. Sequenced sample: PBMCs. Written as DNA, the CDR3 is TGTGCCAGCTCACCCCAAAGGACAGGGGCCCCAGAGACCCAGTACTTC. Its translation: CASSPQRTGAPETQYF.